This T cell receptor beta chain was captured in a study of radiation and T cells in renal cell carcinoma. Profiling relied on immunoSEQ multiplex PCR, and the TCRdb table lists in-frame clones only, not all of them. The data show 100,000 to 150,000 clones, around 81% seen once. Trimming pared 6 bases from V and 8 bases from J, leaving 22 bases between. Germline values: CDR1 MGHDK, CDR2 SYGVNS. The CDR3 consists of 15 residues. Time point indicated: blood 2 weeks post-SBRT. Treatment given: 15 Gy SBRT to primary tumor, nephrectomy 4 weeks later. This sequence was found in a man aged 50 to 60 with renal cell carcinoma. The chain has TRBV25-1 and TRBJ1-2; D might be TRBD1 (6 bases). The input for sequencing was blood, taken from a patient whose treatment included radiotherapy and nephrectomy. For the CDR3, the DNA is TGTGCCAGCAGCATCCTGGGGGGGGCGGATTTCGGCTACACCTTC. This gives the protein CASSILGGADFGYTF.